The 27 T cell receptor beta chains below were found in one sample sequenced in a study of CD8+CD57+ T cells in acquired aplastic anemia. For CDR3 and TCR beta VDJ profiling, genomic DNA was the template used. TCRdb recomputed calls from the reads with MiXCR, one row per CDR3 protein. Seen here are more than 45,000 distinct CDR3 sequences, 55% to 70% observed once, and the top ten hold around 17%. The sequenced patients had an expansion of CD8+CD57+ cells seen by flow cytometry. Sequences were obtained from sorted CD4+, CD8+, or CD8+CD57+ T cells (not recorded which) from PBMCs. The source is a human donor with aplastic anemia.

Regarding this clonotype: At one end, the junction sequence differs from germline, possibly due to a read error. The chain links TRBV10-2 to TRBJ2-7, with 11 bases fitting TRBD2. The germline V gene has CDR1 WSHSY and CDR2 SAAADI. The CDR3 is 14 amino acids. The CDR3 protein is CASSATSGGHEQYF. CDR3 nucleotides: TGTGCCAGCAGCGCTACTAGCGGGGGACACGAGCAGTACTTC.

V gene TRBV9 combines with J gene TRBJ1-1; 7 bases are shared with TRBD1. The V and J ends lost 3 bases and 2 bases, in that order; junction bases with no gene match: 13. Germline lookup yields CDR1 SGDLS and CDR2 YYNGEE. CDR3 size: 17 residues. The CDR3 reads CASSGGDRQGGNTEAFF. In DNA form, the CDR3 reads TGTGCCAGCAGCGGGGGGGACCGACAGGGAGGAAACACTGAAGCTTTCTTT.

The chain uses TRBV2 and TRBJ2-7; 7 nucleotides match TRBD1. This CDR3 region has 13 residues. The trim removed 5 bases at V and 4 bases at J, leaving 5 bases unmatched. Germline CDR1 is SNHLY and CDR2 is FYNNEI. CDR3 residues: CASSYSTGYEQYF. CDR3 nucleotide sequence: TGTGCCAGCAGTTACTCGACAGGGTACGAGCAGTACTTC.

The chain carries TRBV2 and TRBJ2-3, with 10 bases lining up with TRBD2. Judging by the DNA end, TRBJ2-5 fits better; the J call may be wrong. There are 16 residues in the CDR3. Germline V gene lookup returns CDR1 SNHLY and CDR2 FYNNEI. The CDR3 loop is CASSELAGARQETQYF. The CDR3 region has the DNA TGTGCCAGCAGTGAACTAGCGGGGGCCCGACAAGAGACCCAGTACTTC.

This clonotype came up many times. The gene calls are TRBV7-2 and TRBJ1-4; D possibly corresponds to TRBD1 (5 bases). The CDR3 loop spans 13 amino acids. Germline CDR1 is SGHTA and CDR2 is FQGNSA. V lost 6 bases and J lost 7, with 12 bases in between. The CDR3 reads CASSRDASEKLFF. CDR3 coding DNA: TGTGCCAGCAGTAGGGACGCTTCTGAAAAACTGTTTTTT.

V gene TRBV3-1 combines with J gene TRBJ2-3; tentatively, D is TRBD2 (7 bases). The V gene lost 0 bases and the J gene lost 3 bases, with 10 bases spanning the gap. Germline V gene data show CDR1 as LGHDT and CDR2 as YNNKEL (reference sequence). The CDR3 contains 15 residues. CDR3 sequence: CASSQDGGRTDTQYF. CDR3 bases: TGTGCCAGCAGCCAAGACGGGGGGCGGACAGATACGCAGTATTTT.

V usage is TRBV7-2 and J usage is TRBJ2-3, with D unclear. Per germline, CDR1 SGHTA and CDR2 FQGNSA. The CDR3 sequence is 13 residues long. With 1 base removed from V and 9 bases from J, the gap between germline ends came to 11 bases. CDR3 sequence: CASSLDRLGTQYF. DNA for the CDR3: TGTGCCAGCAGCTTAGACCGTCTGGGGACGCAGTATTTT.

This clonotype came up a few times. The chain combines TRBV29-1 with TRBJ1-1; D remains ambiguous. The germline CDR1 and CDR2 sequences are SQVTM and ANQGSEA. V was cut by 6 bases and J by 7 bases, with 12 bases left in between. The CDR3 is 11 amino acids. CDR3 amino acids: CSVPAGGEAFF. CDR3 DNA: TGCAGCGTCCCCGCTGGTGGTGAAGCTTTCTTT.

This clonotype is medium-sized by share. The chain joins TRBV10-3 to TRBJ2-1; perhaps TRBD1 as D (6 bases). The V gene lost 9 bases and the J gene lost 9 bases, with 18 bases spanning the gap. Germline V gene lookup returns CDR1 ENHRY and CDR2 SYGVKD. This CDR3 region has 13 residues. CDR3 amino acids: CAIPGQSSGEQFF. Here the CDR3 DNA reads TGTGCCATACCGGGACAAAGCTCGGGTGAGCAGTTCTTC.

This clonotype was observed many times. The rearrangement joins TRBV19 to TRBJ1-6; weak D call: TRBD1 (5 bases). This CDR3 comprises 18 residues. The germline V and J ends were trimmed by 5 bases and 3 bases, with 20 bases remaining between them. Looked up from germline, CDR1 is LNHDA and CDR2 is SQIVND (reference sequence). CDR3 amino acids: CASSPGPSREDYNSPLHF. The CDR3, as DNA: TGTGCCAGTAGTCCGGGACCCTCACGGGAAGACTATAATTCACCCCTCCACTTT.

This chain links TRBV6-1 with TRBJ2-3; D is undetermined. V was pared by 7 bases and J by 0 bases, with 14 bases between. The CDR3 length is 15 residues. Germline V gene sequence: CDR1 MNHNS, CDR2 SASEGT. CDR3 protein: CASTNDLSSTDTQYF. The CDR3 region has the DNA TGTGCCAGCACCAACGACTTGTCTAGCACAGATACGCAGTATTTT.

This chain connects TRBV4-3 to TRBJ1-2; D might be TRBD1 (5 bases). The V gene's germline CDR1 is LGHNA and CDR2 YSLEER. The CDR3 runs to 14 residues. V was shortened by 4 bases and J by 5 bases, with 14 bases between the two germline ends. This chain's CDR3 is CASSPGRDLYGYTF. CDR3 DNA: TGCGCCAGCAGCCCTGGCCGGGACCTTTATGGCTACACCTTC.

In this sample, this clonotype turned up a few times. The chain couples TRBV5-6 to TRBJ1-2; D may be TRBD1 (6 bases). This CDR3 is built from 15 residues. The germline gives CDR1 SGHDT, CDR2 YYEEEE. V was shortened by 2 bases and J by 0 bases, with 11 bases between the two germline ends. CDR3 loop: CASSFVGTTNYGYTF. CDR3 nucleotides: TGTGCCAGCAGCTTTGTAGGGACAACTAACTATGGCTACACCTTC. Combining the CDR3 with reference TRBV5-6 and TRBJ1-2 gives the whole variable domain DAGVTQSPTHLIKTRGQQVTLRCSPKSGHDTVSWYQQALGQGPQFIFQYYEEEERQRGNFPDRFSGHQFPNYSSELNVNALLLGDSALYLCASSFVGTTNYGYTFGSGTRLTVV.

The V and J genes are TRBV29-1 and TRBJ1-2, with TRBD1 identical over 8 bases. V gave up 1 base and J gave up 4 bases; unmatched junction bases: 5. The CDR3 runs 14 residues. CDR1 and CDR2 from the germline V gene are SQVTM and ANQGSEA. The CDR3 DNA reads as TGCAGCGTTGAAGTGACAGGGGCCTTCTATGGCTACACCTTC. Its protein product is CSVEVTGAFYGYTF.

This clonotype was detected many times. The chain uses TRBV20-1 and TRBJ2-3, with 9 bases fitting TRBD2. V shed 2 bases, J shed 4 bases, and the junction held 10 bases outside the gene matches. The CDR3 extends over 16 amino acids. Germline V gene lookup returns CDR1 DFQATT and CDR2 SNEGSKA (reference sequence). DNA for the CDR3: TGCAGTGCTAGACTTAGCGGGGGAGTGGTGCCAGATACGCAGTATTTT. Amino acids: CSARLSGGVVPDTQYF.

Judged by abundance, this clonotype is large. This chain connects TRBV10-3 to TRBJ2-5; 8 bases match TRBD1. The germline gives CDR1 ENHRY, CDR2 SYGVKD. With 3 bases clipped from V and 2 bases from J, the junction kept 8 bases outside the gene matches. The CDR3 sequence is 16 residues long. CDR3 in DNA: TGTGCCATCAGTGACCCAAGGGGACAGGCTCAAGAGACCCAGTACTTC. This sequence encodes CAISDPRGQAQETQYF.

V gene TRBV7-6 combines with J gene TRBJ1-6; tentatively, D is TRBD1 (6 bases). The CDR3 consists of 16 residues. The germline V and J ends were trimmed by 6 bases and 7 bases, with 19 bases remaining between them. The germline V gene has CDR1 SGHVS and CDR2 FNYEAQ. CDR3 region: CASSPGTPDQNSPLHF. CDR3 in DNA: TGTGCCAGCAGTCCCGGGACACCCGACCAAAATTCACCCCTCCACTTT. The full variable domain, in which reference TRBV7-6 and TRBJ1-6 provide the parts outside the CDR3, is GAGVSQSPRYKVTKRGQDVALRCDPISGHVSLYWYRQALGQGPEFLTYFNYEAQQDKSGLPNDRFSAERPEGSISTLTIQRTEQRDSAMYRCASSPGTPDQNSPLHFGNGTRLTVT.

The rearrangement joins TRBV20-1 to TRBJ2-5; 12 nucleotides line up with TRBD2. The CDR3 covers 16 residues. V was pared by 3 bases and J by 5 bases, with 10 bases of the junction left unmatched. The germline CDR1 and CDR2 sequences are DFQATT and SNEGSKA (reference sequence). CDR3 loop: CSASLASGGAHETQYF. Written as DNA, the CDR3 is TGCAGTGCTAGCCTCGCTAGCGGGGGGGCCCATGAGACCCAGTACTTC.

The sample holds many counts of this clonotype. V usage is TRBV3-1 and J usage is TRBJ2-5; D may be TRBD1 (6 bases). Germline V gene lookup returns CDR1 LGHDT and CDR2 YNNKEL (reference sequence). The CDR3 covers 15 residues. V was shortened by 3 bases and J by 3 bases, with 14 bases between the two germline ends. The CDR3 DNA is TGTGCCAGCAGCCAGTTTAATGCAGGGGAAGAGACCCAGTACTTC. It codes for CASSQFNAGEETQYF.

V and J are TRBV20-1 and TRBJ2-7, with D uncertain. V lost 2 bases and J 2 bases, leaving 10 bases between the germline ends. There are 13 residues in the CDR3. Germline values: CDR1 DFQATT, CDR2 SNEGSKA (reference sequence). Here the CDR3 reads CSARMGSTYEQYF. The CDR3 DNA reads as TGCAGTGCTAGAATGGGCAGCACCTACGAGCAGTACTTC.

This clonotype was seen many times. The chain has TRBV6-1 and TRBJ1-5, with TRBD1 matching 10 bases. The CDR3 has 14 residues. V lost 4 bases to trimming and J lost 6 bases; unmatched junction nucleotides: 3. Germline assignment: CDR1 MNHNS and CDR2 SASEGT. The CDR3 spells CASSARQGAQPQHF. For the CDR3, the DNA is TGTGCCAGCAGTGCACGACAGGGGGCTCAGCCCCAGCATTTT.

V gene TRBV9 combines with J gene TRBJ1-2; 9 bases agree with TRBD1. V trimming: 2 bases; J trimming: 1 base; junction bases outside the gene matches: 3. There are 15 residues in the CDR3. CDR1 and CDR2 from the germline V gene are SGDLS and YYNGEE. CDR3 nucleotide sequence: TGTGCCAGCAGCGTGACAGGGGGACTTAACTATGGCTACACCTTC. Its protein product is CASSVTGGLNYGYTF.

The V call is TRBV10-3, the J call TRBJ1-2, with no clear D. CDR3 size: 14 residues. Between the trimmed V and J ends, which lost 0 bases and 8 bases, there was a span of 13 bases. The germline V gene encodes CDR1 ENHRY and CDR2 SYGVKD. The DNA for the CDR3 is TGTGCCATCAGTGAGTCCGGCAGAGGAGGCGGCTACACCTTC. Translated, it gives CAISESGRGGGYTF.

The V and J genes are TRBV20-1 and TRBJ1-2; unclear D gene. V lost 4 bases and J lost 2, with 8 bases in between. Germline loops: CDR1 DFQATT, CDR2 SNEGSKA (reference sequence). The CDR3 consists of 12 residues. The CDR3: CSATSVNYGYTF. In DNA, the CDR3 is TGCAGTGCTACGAGTGTGAACTATGGCTACACCTTC.

V is TRBV20-1 and J is TRBJ1-1, with a possible D match to TRBD1 (6 bases). V lost 4 bases and J lost 2, with 20 bases in between. CDR1 DFQATT and CDR2 SNEGSKA come from the germline V gene (reference sequence). CDR3 length: 16 residues. CDR3 sequence reads: CSATSWAGAANTEAFF. The CDR3 coding sequence is TGCAGTGCTACATCGTGGGCGGGGGCCGCTAACACTGAAGCTTTCTTT.

In this sample, this clonotype turned up a few times. CDR3 DNA: TGTGCCAGCAAGGGCGGGCGGTCCCAAGAGACCCAGTACTTC. This encodes CASKGGRSQETQYF. The V call is TRBV2, the J call TRBJ2-5; perhaps TRBD2 as D (5 bases). The V end was cut by 7 bases, the J end by 1 base, with 13 bases between. This CDR3 spans 14 amino acids. Germline CDR1 SNHLY, CDR2 FYNNEI.

V usage is TRBV2 and J usage is TRBJ1-2, with 10 bases aligning to TRBD1. Losses at the gene ends were 6 bases for V and 1 base for J; bases not matched to a gene: 11. CDR3 length: 17 residues. The germline V gene has CDR1 SNHLY and CDR2 FYNNEI. CDR3 DNA: TGTGCCAGCAGGAAAGGACAGGGGGGACTGAATAACTATGGCTACACCTTC. As protein: CASRKGQGGLNNYGYTF.